These 20 T cell receptor beta chains came from one sample sequenced in a study of radiotherapy plus CTLA-4 blockade in lung cancer. Sequencing was performed with immunoSEQ multiplex PCR; in TCRdb, only in-frame clones are kept and a portion is missing. This sample has roughly 50,000 clones, with 60% to 80% found just once. The sample was peripheral blood, taken from a patient treated with radiotherapy plus ipilimumab. These receptors all come from a human donor with non-small cell lung cancer who had stable disease on radiotherapy plus ipilimumab.

Regarding this clone: Additional DNA sequences in this sample encode the identical CDR3. CDR3 in amino acids: CASGLGTLRGASGGHSTDTQYF. The CDR3 bases are TGTGCTAGTGGTTTGGGCACATTAAGGGGGGCTAGCGGGGGCCATAGCACAGATACGCAGTATTTT. The chain combines TRBV12-5 with TRBJ2-3; 10 bases line up with TRBD2. This CDR3 contains 22 residues. Germline CDR1 and CDR2: LGHNT and FRNRAP. J gave up 0 bases and V 1 base, and 19 bases lay outside the gene matches.

This clone was observed a few times. This chain uses TRBV19 with TRBJ1-4, with a weak D call TRBD1 (5 bases). V gave up 7 bases and J gave up 8 bases, with 20 bases separating them. The CDR3 extends over 15 amino acids. The germline V gene encodes CDR1 LNHDA and CDR2 SQIVND (reference sequence). The CDR3 DNA sequence: TGTGCCAGTACCACCCGAACGGGGGGACTCGAAAAACTGTTTTTT. Its translation is CASTTRTGGLEKLFF.

This clone was detected a few times. This chain joins TRBV5-1 and TRBJ1-2, with TRBD1 as a possible D gene (5 bases). Germline V gene sequence: CDR1 SGHRS, CDR2 YFSETQ. The CDR3 is 13 amino acids. Deletions cut 6 bases from V and 0 bases from J, with 9 bases between. This chain's CDR3 is CASMRDPNYGYTF. The CDR3 region has the DNA TGCGCCAGCATGAGGGACCCTAACTATGGCTACACCTTC.

V and J are TRBV6-1 and TRBJ2-5; a weak D match, TRBD1 (5 bases). Germline CDR1 MNHNS, CDR2 SASEGT. V gave up 10 bases and J gave up 3 bases, with 18 bases separating them. The CDR3 is 14 residues long. CDR3 loop: CATLDGRQKETQYF. The CDR3 DNA reads TGTGCCACCTTAGATGGTCGACAGAAAGAGACCCAGTACTTC.

This rearrangement joins TRBV7-6 to TRBJ2-2; D remains unclear. The CDR3 sequence is 15 residues long. Trimming pared 8 bases from V and 1 base from J, leaving 14 bases between. CDR1 is SGHVS and CDR2 is FNYEAQ in the germline V gene. In DNA, the CDR3 is TGTGCCAGCCACCCACGTGGCGGGAACACCGGGGAGCTGTTTTTT. Its protein product is CASHPRGGNTGELFF.

The CDR3 reads CASSLSIGDNEQFF. CDR3 sequence (DNA): TGTGCCAGCAGCTTATCAATCGGGGACAATGAGCAGTTCTTC. The J gene is TRBJ2-1, the V gene TRBV7-2, with D perhaps matching TRBD2 (5 bases). Looked up from germline, CDR1 is SGHTA and CDR2 is FQGNSA. V lost 2 bases and J lost 5, with 10 bases in between. CDR3 length: 14 residues.

This chain joins TRBV5-4 and TRBJ2-5; 12 bases are shared with TRBD2. This CDR3 comprises 16 residues. V shed 3 bases and J 5 bases; nucleotides not matched to a gene: 8. CDR1 is SGHNT, CDR2 YYREEE, per germline (reference sequence). The CDR3 region is CASSSTLAGGQETQYF. The CDR3 region has the DNA TGTGCCAGCAGCTCTACGCTAGCGGGGGGGCAGGAGACCCAGTACTTC.

In regard to this clone: At one boundary the junction diverges from the germline segment, which might be a read error. The chain couples TRBV11-2 to TRBJ2-4, with TRBD1 identical over 7 bases. The CDR3 spans 11 residues. Germline V gives CDR1 SGHAT, CDR2 FQNNGV. CDR3 sequence: CASSPGQVLNF. CDR3 nucleotides: TGTGCCAGCAGCCCCGGACAGGTTCTGAACTTC.

The CDR3 bases are TGCGCCAGCAGCTGGGGAGGGGGTACCAGCATGAACACTGAAGCTTTCTTT. Its protein is CASSWGGGTSMNTEAFF. J is TRBJ1-1 and V is TRBV5-1, with D possibly being TRBD1 (6 bases). This CDR3 has 17 residues. Germline loops: CDR1 SGHRS, CDR2 YFSETQ. The V end was cut by 3 bases, the J end by 0 bases, with 18 bases between.

This clone has only one observation. The rearrangement uses TRBV9 and TRBJ1-1; possibly TRBD1 for D (5 bases). Germline V CDR1 and CDR2: SGDLS, YYNGEE. Deletions cut 3 bases from V and 1 base from J, with 10 bases between. There are 14 residues in the CDR3. Written as DNA, the CDR3 is TGTGCCAGCAGCGAGAGGGGAACGAACACTGAAGCTTTCTTT. Translated: CASSERGTNTEAFF.

The genes are TRBV19 and TRBJ1-1, with D unresolved. Germline V gene data show CDR1 as LNHDA and CDR2 as SQIVND (reference sequence). Trimming shortened V by 8 bases and J by 4 bases, and 14 bases separated the two germline ends. This CDR3 is built from 13 residues. CDR3 amino acids: CASLVAGVTEAFF. DNA of the CDR3: TGTGCCAGTCTGGTCGCCGGGGTCACTGAAGCTTTCTTT.

The chain joins TRBV7-2 to TRBJ1-2; D is possibly TRBD1 (5 bases). The length of the CDR3 is 15 residues. V was clipped by 5 bases and J by 4 bases, with 17 bases between them. Germline CDR1 reads SGHTA; CDR2 reads FQGNSA. This CDR3 is CASSPKGVQGYGYTF. CDR3 coding DNA: TGTGCCAGCAGCCCAAAAGGGGTCCAGGGCTATGGCTACACCTTC.

This chain connects TRBV28 to TRBJ1-1; a possible D gene is TRBD1 (5 bases). Per the germline V gene, CDR1 is MDHEN and CDR2 is SYDVKM. CDR3 size: 14 residues. Deletions cut 7 bases from V and 2 bases from J, with 14 bases between. The CDR3 sequence is CASTLDSINTEAFF. DNA for the CDR3: TGTGCCAGCACCCTCGACAGCATCAACACTGAAGCTTTCTTT.

The V gene is TRBV28, the J gene TRBJ1-6; D uncertain. Germline values: CDR1 MDHEN, CDR2 SYDVKM. The CDR3 has 12 residues. Trimming took 6 bases from V and 10 from J, leaving 10 bases between them. The CDR3 loop is CASSYEGSPLHF. CDR3 nucleotide sequence: TGTGCCAGCAGCTACGAGGGCTCACCCCTCCACTTT.

This rearrangement joins TRBV5-1 to TRBJ2-5, with TRBD1 matching over 12 bases. The CDR3 totals 20 residues. V gave up 4 bases and J gave up 4 bases; unmatched junction bases: 20. Germline CDR1 reads SGHRS; CDR2 reads YFSETQ. In nucleotides, the CDR3 is TGCGCCAGCAGCCAGGAACCAGGGACAGGGGGCCAAGGAGATATAGAGACCCAGTACTTC. This codes for CASSQEPGTGGQGDIETQYF.

The chain is built from TRBV5-4 and TRBJ2-7; D remains unclear. CDR3 size: 15 residues. From germline, CDR1 is SGHNT and CDR2 YYREEE (reference sequence). V was clipped by 2 bases and J by 0 bases, with 12 bases between them. The CDR3 sequence is CASSLGTARSYEQYF. In DNA form, the CDR3 reads TGTGCCAGCAGCTTAGGAACTGCCCGCTCCTACGAGCAGTACTTC.

The chain has TRBV27 and TRBJ1-2, with 7 bases that match TRBD1. CDR1 and CDR2 from the germline V gene are MNHEY and SMNVEV (reference sequence). V lost 5 bases to trimming and J lost 0 bases; unmatched junction nucleotides: 15. The CDR3 runs 18 residues. The CDR3 DNA follows: TGTGCCAGCAGTCCAAACAGGGGCTGGGTAACAACTAACTATGGCTACACCTTC. It yields the protein CASSPNRGWVTTNYGYTF.

The rearrangement joins TRBV9 to TRBJ1-3, with 8 bases identical to TRBD1. V trimming: 0 bases; J trimming: 0 bases; junction bases outside the gene matches: 2. The CDR3 loop spans 16 amino acids. Germline V gene data show CDR1 as SGDLS and CDR2 as YYNGEE. The CDR3: CASSVGDRSSGNTIYF. Here the CDR3 DNA reads TGTGCCAGCAGCGTAGGGGACAGGAGCTCTGGAAACACCATATATTTT.

The rearrangement joins TRBV7-9 to TRBJ2-7; tentative D call: TRBD1 (6 bases). This CDR3 has 12 residues. Germline CDR1 SEHNR, CDR2 FQNEAQ (reference sequence). V was trimmed by 2 bases and J by 5 bases, leaving 7 bases between them. CDR3 sequence: CASSLSGDEQYF. The CDR3 DNA follows: TGTGCCAGCAGCTTATCAGGGGACGAGCAGTACTTC.

The chain has TRBV27 and TRBJ1-6, with D maybe TRBD1 (6 bases). Per germline, CDR1 MNHEY and CDR2 SMNVEV (reference sequence). This CDR3 region has 15 residues. The V gene lost 6 bases and the J gene lost 7 bases, with 16 bases spanning the gap. The CDR3 is CASRIGGTANSPLHF. CDR3 DNA sequence: TGTGCCAGCAGAATAGGGGGTACCGCCAATTCACCCCTCCACTTT.